This T cell receptor (beta chain) was retrieved from a study of blood T cell repertoires in COVID-19 (dated by TCRdb to the early 2020s). A note on the overall study: Samples from collaborators originated in the United States, Italy and Spain and spanned both the acute and convalescent phases of COVID-19. The prospective study material was composed of cDNA or gDNA derived from T cells, B-cell-depleted T cells, or PBMCs. Subjects who had been exposed to COVID-19, were actively infected with it, or had recovered from it provided the deeply sampled blood TCRbeta repertoires that made up the dataset. The repertoires were made available in a free public database intended to serve as a resource for research on the immune response to SARS-CoV-2. Samples came from the ongoing ImmuneRACE study (first 160 participants) plus 1,254 subjects from 6 global collaborators. Sample metadata almost always included a de-identified subject ID, COVID-19 status, age in years and sex. Where available, HLA class I and class II types were obtained from metadata supplied by the sample provider rather than from assay-based typing.

Based on the germline V gene (reference sequence), the CDR1 and CDR2 sequences are MNHEY and SMNVEV. The CDR3 contains 13 residues, cysteine and phenylalanine counted. Only the CDR3 DNA stays, 39 bases, in frame from base 1. Trimming at the junction amounts to 6 bases on V and 2 bases on J, and the germline ends lie 8 bases apart. TCRbeta CDR3 regions were amplified from genomic DNA by means of the immunoSEQ Assay, a bias-controlled multiplex PCR. The original methods were these. The number of nucleated cells in each sample was estimated by amplification of reference gene primers within the assay. To quantify the absolute abundance of each unique TCRbeta CDR3 rearrangement, sequence reads were collapsed and filtered. For each sample, productive Simpson clonality was calculated as the square root of Simpson's diversity index across productive rearrangements. This immuneACCESS table, as held by TCRdb, lists in-frame sequences with V and J called but not all clones. Of the missing ones, under half trace to an unresolved V gene in checked studies; the others have no known cause. V and J calls and clone size are as listed in that table; D and trimming were resolved from the DNA. The sample table records about 92,000 clones; roughly 89% of these occur just once. The top ten constitute about 17% of the sample.

Remarks on this clone: There is no known antigen for this receptor. No per-base quality is available; no much larger clone lies one base away.

What the work shows at the level of the full study, not this receptor alone: The quantity of clinical and demographic metadata differed by source and by participant and was supplied without curation.

In Seattle, one collaborating source enrolled patients while the infection was active and tracked those patients longitudinally over the course of disease. The collaborating institutions used their own protocols to collect whole blood in K2EDTA tubes. For TCRbeta analysis, collaborators shipped samples in one of three forms: frozen whole blood, isolated PBMCs, or DNA extracted from either of those sample types. The receptor comes from a woman aged 60-75 years with COVID-19, enrolled during active disease. The chain is assembled from TRBV27 and TRBJ1-3; the D gene is perhaps TRBD1, from 6 matching bases. Sequenced input: peripheral blood. The nucleotide sequence reads TGTGCCAGCAGACAGGGTACTGGAAACACCATATATTTT. Its amino acids are CASRQGTGNTIYF.